One and the same sample provided the 4 T cell receptor beta chains below, sequenced in a study of a mutant IDH1 vaccine in newly diagnosed glioma. Here immunoSEQ multiplex PCR was the method, and the copy in TCRdb shows in-frame clones only, minus some. The data contain roughly 43,000 clones, about 75% of them singletons. Time point denoted: week 23, last vaccination. The vaccine gave 300 ug of a 20-mer mutant IDH1 peptide subcutaneously per dose. No cognate antigen is known for these TCRs. Source: PBMCs, taken from a glioma patient whose treatment included an IDH1 peptide vaccine. The receptors derive from a man in his fifties with glioma.

This chain uses TRBV29-1 with TRBJ2-7, with 10 bases lining up with TRBD1. From germline, CDR1 is SQVTM and CDR2 ANQGSEA. CDR3 length: 13 residues. The J segment lost 4 bases and the V segment lost 6 bases, leaving 6 bases of the junction unmatched. CDR3 coding DNA: TGCAGCGTCGGGGGACAGGGGCGGTACGAGCAGTACTTC. This gives the protein CSVGGQGRYEQYF.

This chain joins TRBV6-1 and TRBJ1-3; D is unclear. Per the germline V gene, CDR1 is MNHNS and CDR2 is SASEGT. V shed 6 bases and J shed 0 bases, with 9 bases lying between them. The CDR3 is made up of 14 amino acids. CDR3 amino acids: CASRPSLSGNTIYF. CDR3 bases: TGTGCCAGCAGACCAAGTCTCTCTGGAAACACCATATATTTT.

The V call is TRBV25-1, the J call TRBJ1-1, with D perhaps TRBD1 (6 bases). The CDR3 consists of 13 residues. CDR1 and CDR2 from the germline V gene are MGHDK and SYGVNS. Between the trimmed V and J ends, which lost 7 bases and 7 bases, there was a span of 16 bases. CDR3 protein: CASIRGITGEAFF. CDR3 nucleotide sequence: TGTGCCAGCATCAGGGGTATAACAGGTGAAGCTTTCTTT.

This clone was seen only a few times. The rearrangement links TRBV7-9 to TRBJ2-5; 7 nucleotides match TRBD1. V shed 5 bases, J shed 3 bases, and the junction held 9 bases outside the gene matches. The germline V gene has CDR1 SEHNR and CDR2 FQNEAQ (reference sequence). The CDR3 contains 15 residues. The DNA of the CDR3 is TGTGCCAGCAGCCCTACGACAGGGTCTGAAGAGACCCAGTACTTC. It encodes CASSPTTGSEETQYF.